This TCR beta chain appears in the sequencing data of a study of blood T cell repertoires in COVID-19 (dated by TCRdb to 2018 to 2020). Notes on the research overall: Collaborator samples came from the United States, Italy and Spain and covered acute and convalescent phases of COVID-19. The prospective study material was composed of cDNA or gDNA derived from T cells, B-cell-depleted T cells, or PBMCs. Subjects who had been exposed to COVID-19, were actively infected with it, or had recovered from it provided the deeply sampled blood TCRbeta repertoires that made up the dataset. The repertoires were released in a freely available public database meant as a resource for research on the immune response to SARS-CoV-2. The samples were drawn from two sources: the first 160 participants of the ongoing ImmuneRACE study, and about 1,300 subjects contributed by 6 global collaborators. Sample metadata almost always included a de-identified subject ID, COVID-19 status, age in years and sex. Where available, HLA class I and class II types were obtained from metadata supplied by the sample provider rather than from assay-based typing. General conclusions and limits of the study: The quantity of clinical and demographic metadata differed by source and by participant and was supplied without curation.

The germline V gene supplies CDR1 MNHNS and CDR2 SASEGT. V and J lose 2 bases and 3 bases, and a span of 16 bases separates them. Including cysteine and phenylalanine, the CDR3 has 17 amino acids. Only the CDR3 DNA stays, 51 bases, in frame from base 1. TCRbeta CDR3 regions were amplified from genomic DNA using the immunoSEQ Assay, a bias-controlled multiplex PCR. For the original study's pipeline: Within the assay, amplification of reference gene primers was used to estimate how many nucleated cells each sample contained. To quantify the absolute abundance of each unique TCRbeta CDR3 rearrangement, sequence reads were collapsed and filtered. For each sample, productive Simpson clonality was calculated by taking the square root of Simpson's diversity index across productive rearrangements. The clones in this table, taken by TCRdb from immuneACCESS, are in-frame only. Not every clone is retained; where verified, under half of the shortfall comes from an unresolved V gene, and the cause of the rest is unknown. D and trimming were read from the DNA, whereas the V and J calls and clone size are those reported in that table. Here the sample has roughly 120,000 clones; roughly 84% occur a single time. 6.6% of the sample rests with the top ten.

On this clone: The antigen it binds to is not known. Within one base of it there is no much larger clone, and no base qualities were kept.

Each collaborating institution followed its own protocols to collect whole blood in K2EDTA tubes. For TCRbeta analysis, collaborators shipped samples as frozen whole blood, isolated PBMCs, or DNA extracted from either of those sample types. Sample: peripheral blood. The sequence joins TRBV6-1 to TRBJ2-2; TRBD1 is a weak D gene call, 5 bases matching. This sequence was found in a woman between 50 and 59 years old with acute or convalescent COVID-19. The nucleotide sequence reads TGTGCCAGCAGTGAACACCCTCCGACAGCTTACACCGGGGAGCTGTTTTTT. This translates into CASSEHPPTAYTGELFF.